Presented here are 27 T cell receptor beta chains from one specimen sequenced in a study of T cell changes during pregnancy in multiple sclerosis. Assay: immunoSEQ multiplex PCR; the TCRdb copy retains only in-frame clones and omits some. The table shows 15,000 to 20,000 clones, with 70% to 90% occurring only once. This sample comprised CD8+ T cells from peripheral blood mononuclear cells, obtained in the second trimester of pregnancy. The receptors stem from a female donor in good health, enrolled as a control in a pregnancy study.

The chain is built from TRBV7-9 and TRBJ2-3; 7 nucleotides line up with TRBD2. This CDR3 region has 16 residues. V trimming: 6 bases; J trimming: 4 bases; junction bases outside the gene matches: 13. Germline V CDR1 and CDR2: SEHNR, FQNEAQ (reference sequence). CDR3 loop: CASRTTPGGDADTQYF. Here the CDR3 DNA reads TGTGCCAGCAGGACCACCCCTGGGGGGGATGCAGATACGCAGTATTTT.

The chain couples TRBV15 to TRBJ1-2; D remains ambiguous. V was cut by 6 bases and J by 4 bases, with 18 bases left in between. CDR3 length: 15 amino acids. CDR1 LNHNV and CDR2 YYDKDF come from the germline V gene (reference sequence). The CDR3 spells CATSPSRVTSYGYTF. The CDR3 region has the DNA TGTGCCACCAGTCCATCCCGGGTAACGAGCTATGGCTACACCTTC.

The chain is built from TRBV4-2 and TRBJ2-2; weak D call: TRBD1 (7 bases). Trimming removed 6 bases at V and 2 bases at J, with 19 bases between. In germline, CDR1 is LGHNA, CDR2 YNFKEQ. The CDR3 has 17 amino acids. The CDR3 DNA reads TGTGCCAGCAGGGGGGTACAGGGGACTCCTAACACCGGGGAGCTGTTTTTT. Its translation: CASRGVQGTPNTGELFF.

This clone has more than one count but fewer than ten. This chain links TRBV6-4 with TRBJ2-3; D is possibly TRBD2 (6 bases). With 6 bases removed from V and 1 base from J, the gap between germline ends came to 11 bases. This CDR3 has 14 residues. The germline V gene has CDR1 MRHNA and CDR2 SNTAGT. CDR3 DNA sequence: TGTGCCAGCAGCACATCGGGGGGCACAGATACGCAGTATTTT. As protein: CASSTSGGTDTQYF.

The V gene is TRBV5-6, the J gene TRBJ2-7; 7 bases are shared with TRBD1. The CDR3 is 15 residues long. Germline trimming cut 0 bases from V and 2 bases from J; bases unmatched to any gene: 5. Germline lookup yields CDR1 SGHDT and CDR2 YYEEEE. In DNA, the CDR3 is TGTGCCAGCAGCTTGGAACAGGGGACGACCTACGAGCAGTACTTC. It specifies CASSLEQGTTYEQYF.

A few counts support this clone. V is TRBV27 and J is TRBJ2-3; D is perhaps TRBD1 (5 bases). V was shortened by 3 bases and J by 5 bases, with 12 bases between the two germline ends. The CDR3 has 14 residues. CDR1 and CDR2 (germline): MNHEY, SMNVEV (reference sequence). CDR3: CASSFGRVRDTQYF. In DNA form, the CDR3 reads TGTGCCAGCAGTTTCGGCAGGGTGAGAGATACGCAGTATTTT.

This chain connects TRBV13 to TRBJ2-7; D may be TRBD1 (5 bases). The CDR3 length is 16 residues. With 5 bases removed from V and 0 bases from J, the gap between germline ends came to 17 bases. Germline V gene sequence: CDR1 PRHDT, CDR2 FYEKMQ (reference sequence). The CDR3 DNA follows: TGTGCCAGCAGCGACCCTAATGGGGCAGTCTCCTACGAGCAGTACTTC. It encodes CASSDPNGAVSYEQYF.

This rearrangement joins TRBV2 to TRBJ1-3; D remains ambiguous. Trimming took 8 bases from V and 0 from J, leaving 5 bases between them. Germline values: CDR1 SNHLY, CDR2 FYNNEI. The CDR3 has 12 residues. As DNA, the CDR3 is TGTGCCAGCCGAGCCTCTGGAAACACCATATATTTT. The encoded protein is CASRASGNTIYF.

The V call is TRBV12-5, the J call TRBJ1-1; 7 bases fit TRBD1. The germline gives CDR1 LGHNT, CDR2 FRNRAP. The V segment lost 1 base and the J segment 6 bases; nucleotides outside the gene matches: 2. The CDR3 spans 13 residues. Here the CDR3 reads CASGLGQGSEAFF. CDR3 DNA sequence: TGTGCTAGTGGTTTGGGACAGGGTTCTGAAGCTTTCTTT.

This rearrangement joins TRBV13 to TRBJ2-2; 9 bases are shared with TRBD2. After removal of 5 bases from V and 4 bases from J, the junction contained 8 bases not matched to a gene. CDR3 length: 16 residues. Germline assignment: CDR1 PRHDT and CDR2 FYEKMQ (reference sequence). The CDR3 DNA is TGTGCCAGCAGCCCCACGGGACTAGCACCCACCGGGGAGCTGTTTTTT. It encodes CASSPTGLAPTGELFF.

The chain carries TRBV29-1 and TRBJ2-5, with TRBD2 matching 7 bases. Germline loops: CDR1 SQVTM, CDR2 ANQGSEA. V lost 7 bases and J lost 5; bases outside the gene matches: 10. There are 13 residues in the CDR3. This chain's CDR3 is CSAYKGTKETQYF. The CDR3 nucleotides read TGCAGCGCTTATAAGGGGACTAAGGAGACCCAGTACTTC.

The V call is TRBV15, the J call TRBJ2-3, with D tentatively TRBD2 (5 bases). The CDR3 is 17 residues long. Per the germline V gene, CDR1 is LNHNV and CDR2 is YYDKDF (reference sequence). V lost 0 bases and J 4 bases, leaving 17 bases between the germline ends. CDR3 protein: CATSRDYREWRSDTQYF. The DNA of the CDR3 is TGTGCCACCAGCAGAGATTACCGGGAATGGAGGTCAGATACGCAGTATTTT.

The chain uses TRBV4-2 and TRBJ2-1; 7 nucleotides agree with TRBD1. This CDR3 comprises 14 residues. V shed 1 base and J 8 bases; nucleotides not matched to a gene: 5. Germline CDR1 and CDR2: LGHNA and YNFKEQ. CDR3 sequence: CASSQGDSNDEQFF. DNA for the CDR3: TGTGCCAGCAGCCAAGGGGACAGCAACGATGAGCAGTTCTTC.

The sample holds one count of this clone. The rearrangement links TRBV7-2 to TRBJ2-1; D is uncertain. The CDR3 length is 14 residues. CDR1 and CDR2 from the germline V gene are SGHTA and FQGNSA. V lost 7 bases, J lost 0 bases, and 10 bases lay in between. Here the CDR3 reads CASTTTGSYNEQFF. CDR3 sequence (DNA): TGTGCCAGCACCACGACGGGCTCCTACAATGAGCAGTTCTTC.

J is TRBJ1-4 and V is TRBV25-1; D not certain. CDR1 is MGHDK and CDR2 is SYGVNS in the germline V gene. Deletions cut 1 base from V and 4 bases from J, with 16 bases between. The CDR3 contains 17 residues. CDR3 in DNA: TGTGCCAGCAGTGAATTGGGAGAGGTTGGAGATAATGAAAAACTGTTTTTT. It encodes CASSELGEVGDNEKLFF.

The J gene is TRBJ2-1, the V gene TRBV5-1, with D perhaps TRBD1 (5 bases). The CDR3 loop spans 14 amino acids. V lost 2 bases and J lost 9, with 15 bases in between. The germline CDR1 and CDR2 sequences are SGHRS and YFSETQ. The chain's CDR3 is CASSFHPGHREQFF. DNA for the CDR3: TGCGCCAGCAGCTTTCATCCAGGGCATCGTGAGCAGTTCTTC.

The chain couples TRBV7-2 to TRBJ2-7, with a possible D match to TRBD2 (6 bases). Germline V CDR1 and CDR2: SGHTA, FQGNSA. The length of the CDR3 is 14 residues. V lost 2 bases and J 3 bases, leaving 11 bases between the germline ends. The CDR3 sequence is CASSLSGSGYEQYF. As DNA, the CDR3 is TGTGCCAGCAGCTTAAGCGGGTCGGGCTACGAGCAGTACTTC.

V is TRBV5-1 and J is TRBJ2-1, with 8 bases that match TRBD1. The CDR3 runs 16 residues. Trimming took 0 bases from V and 4 from J; bases not matched to a gene: 6. From germline, CDR1 is SGHRS and CDR2 YFSETQ. CDR3 DNA sequence: TGCGCCAGCAGCTTGGAGGGACAGGTCGGATACAATGAGCAGTTCTTC. Protein: CASSLEGQVGYNEQFF.

The gene calls are TRBV11-2 and TRBJ1-2; no clear D gene. The CDR3 sequence is 12 residues long. Trimming took off 5 bases at V and 6 bases at J, with 10 bases between the two ends. Germline CDR1 SGHAT, CDR2 FQNNGV. CDR3 amino acids: CASSETENGYTF. The CDR3 region has the DNA TGTGCCAGCAGCGAAACAGAAAATGGCTACACCTTC.

This clone was observed a single time. The chain is built from TRBV6-5 and TRBJ1-2; 7 bases match TRBD1. V gave up 4 bases and J gave up 6 bases; unmatched junction bases: 11. The CDR3 is 15 amino acids. CDR1 and CDR2 from the germline V gene are MNHEY and SVGAGI. As DNA, the CDR3 is TGTGCCAGCAGTTCCACCGGAGGGGGCGAGAATGGCTACACCTTC. It specifies CASSSTGGGENGYTF.

This chain links TRBV4-3 with TRBJ1-2; D uncertain. The CDR3 runs 15 residues. Per germline, CDR1 LGHNA and CDR2 YSLEER. V shed 0 bases and J shed 7 bases, with 15 bases lying between them. The CDR3 here is CASSQDGSDKGGYTF. In DNA form, the CDR3 reads TGCGCCAGCAGCCAAGATGGGAGCGACAAGGGTGGCTACACCTTC.

The chain has TRBV6-4 and TRBJ2-1; 7 bases line up with TRBD2. V lost 3 bases and J lost 8; bases outside the gene matches: 7. CDR3 length equals 14 residues. Germline CDR1 reads MRHNA; CDR2 reads SNTAGT. In nucleotides, the CDR3 is TGTGCCAGCAGTGAGGCGGGGGATAGGGATGAGCAGTTCTTC. Translated: CASSEAGDRDEQFF.

This chain links TRBV10-1 with TRBJ1-5; weak D call: TRBD1 (5 bases). The germline V gene has CDR1 WNHNN and CDR2 SYGVQD (reference sequence). The CDR3 has 13 amino acids. Between the trimmed V and J ends, which lost 10 bases and 9 bases, there was a span of 19 bases. CDR3 protein: CATPRDCRRPQHF. The CDR3 nucleotides read TGCGCCACTCCGCGGGACTGTCGTCGGCCCCAGCATTTT.

The J gene is TRBJ2-3, the V gene TRBV7-9, with 10 bases fitting TRBD2. CDR3 length equals 17 residues. Germline CDR1 SEHNR, CDR2 FQNEAQ (reference sequence). Trimming removed 1 base from V and 1 base from J; junction bases left unmatched: 5. The CDR3 is CASSLVASGGGTDTQYF. In DNA form, the CDR3 reads TGTGCCAGCAGCTTAGTGGCTAGCGGGGGTGGCACAGATACGCAGTATTTT.

This clone showed up just a few times. The rearrangement links TRBV28 to TRBJ1-1; D unresolved. Germline V CDR1 and CDR2: MDHEN, SYDVKM. This CDR3 comprises 12 residues. Trimming pared 6 bases from V and 5 bases from J, leaving 10 bases between. CDR3 protein: CASSPAGTEAFF. The CDR3 DNA follows: TGTGCCAGCAGCCCGGCCGGGACTGAAGCTTTCTTT.

This chain connects TRBV4-2 to TRBJ1-5, with D perhaps matching TRBD1 (5 bases). This CDR3 has 13 residues. Trimming removed 8 bases at V and 0 bases at J, with 8 bases between. Per germline, CDR1 LGHNA and CDR2 YNFKEQ. The CDR3, as DNA: TGTGCCAGCGGGACTGTTAGCAATCAGCCCCAGCATTTT. Its protein product is CASGTVSNQPQHF.

This clone showed up just once. J is TRBJ2-1 and V is TRBV5-4, with a tentative D call TRBD2 (7 bases). Germline V gives CDR1 SGHNT, CDR2 YYREEE (reference sequence). CDR3 length: 15 amino acids. Trimming stripped 3 bases from V and 10 bases from J, with 20 bases between. CDR3 nucleotides: TGTGCCAGCAGCTCAGATGGACTAGGGGGAGGCGAGCAGTTCTTC. Translation: CASSSDGLGGGEQFF.